The 12 T cell receptor beta chains below all came from one sample that was sequenced in a study of blood T cell repertoires in COVID-19. Assay: immunoSEQ multiplex PCR; the TCRdb copy retains only in-frame clones and omits some. Counted here are roughly 290,000 clones, about 88% occurring once; the ten biggest clones make up around an eighth. Sample: peripheral blood. These TCRs come from a woman aged 55-70 years with acute or convalescent COVID-19.

This chain joins TRBV30 and TRBJ2-7; D is perhaps TRBD1 (6 bases). CDR1 is GTSNPN, CDR2 SVGIG, per germline (reference sequence). The CDR3 loop spans 14 amino acids. V dropped 4 bases and J dropped 2 bases, with 15 bases sitting between them. This CDR3 is CAWTRPGQAYEQYF. The CDR3 coding sequence is TGTGCCTGGACCCGACCGGGACAAGCCTACGAGCAGTACTTC.

Turning to this clone: This sample includes further DNA sequences coding for the same CDR3. The rearrangement joins TRBV18 to TRBJ1-3; the D is unclear. CDR1 KGHSH and CDR2 LQKENI come from the germline V gene. The CDR3 has 15 amino acids. V was clipped by 6 bases and J by 0 bases, with 12 bases between them. The CDR3 DNA reads TGTGCCAGCTCGCCCGCCGGGAGCTCTGGAAACACCATATATTTT. Translating it yields CASSPAGSSGNTIYF.

About this clone: One end of the junction is discordant with germline, which a read error may explain. The V and J genes are TRBV7-3 and TRBJ2-1; TRBD2 agrees at 7 bases. The CDR3 consists of 14 residues. Germline loops: CDR1 SGHTA, CDR2 FQGTGA. The CDR3 nucleotides are TGTGCCAGCAGCATCGCGGGGGACTACCATGAGCAGTTCTTC. Translated, it gives CASSIAGDYHEQFF.

The chain has TRBV24-1 and TRBJ2-5; 7 positions agree with TRBD2. Germline V gene lookup returns CDR1 KGHDR and CDR2 SFDVKD. V shed 7 bases, J shed 6 bases, and the junction held 10 bases outside the gene matches. The CDR3 extends over 14 amino acids. The CDR3 DNA is TGTGCCACCAGCCCTGCCGGGAGGATCAAGACCCAGTACTTC. Its protein is CATSPAGRIKTQYF.

The chain joins TRBV5-4 to TRBJ2-7; 8 bases are a match to TRBD2. The germline V gene has CDR1 SGHNT and CDR2 YYREEE (reference sequence). The CDR3 extends over 15 amino acids. After removal of 0 bases from V and 5 bases from J, the junction contained 7 bases not matched to a gene. CDR3 sequence reads: CASSLERELADEQYF. CDR3 DNA: TGTGCCAGCAGCTTGGAGCGGGAGCTGGCGGACGAGCAGTACTTC.

The genes are TRBV6-5 and TRBJ1-1, with 10 bases identical to TRBD1. The CDR3 runs to 14 residues. Germline V gene sequence: CDR1 MNHEY, CDR2 SVGAGI. The V segment lost 2 bases and the J segment 5 bases; nucleotides outside the gene matches: 2. The DNA of the CDR3 is TGTGCCAGCAGTTACCAGGGACAGGGGACTGAAGCTTTCTTT. Amino acids: CASSYQGQGTEAFF.

The chain carries TRBV13 and TRBJ1-4; tentatively, D is TRBD1 (6 bases). The CDR3 contains 14 residues. V was shortened by 4 bases and J by 7 bases, with 13 bases between the two germline ends. CDR1 and CDR2 (germline): PRHDT, FYEKMQ (reference sequence). CDR3 amino acids: CASSSGVTGEKLFF. CDR3 DNA: TGTGCCAGCAGCTCAGGGGTGACGGGTGAAAAACTGTTTTTT.

The rearrangement links TRBV11-2 to TRBJ2-5; 8 bases fit TRBD2. Germline CDR1 SGHAT, CDR2 FQNNGV. The J segment lost 5 bases and the V segment lost 8 bases, leaving 16 bases of the junction unmatched. The CDR3 spans 16 residues. This chain's CDR3 is CASRNIGGVFRETQYF. In DNA form, the CDR3 reads TGTGCCAGCCGTAATATCGGGGGGGTCTTTAGGGAGACCCAGTACTTC.

The gene calls are TRBV19 and TRBJ2-2, with 11 bases matching TRBD1. V was pared by 2 bases and J by 0 bases, with 2 bases of the junction left unmatched. This CDR3 has 17 residues. Germline lookup yields CDR1 LNHDA and CDR2 SQIVND (reference sequence). As DNA, the CDR3 is TGTGCCAGTAGTATAAGGACAGGGGGCTCGAACACCGGGGAGCTGTTTTTT. Translation: CASSIRTGGSNTGELFF.

CDR3 bases: TGTGCCAGCTCACCCCCCTGGCGGCCCGGGACAATAGAGCAGTTCTTC. Its protein product is CASSPPWRPGTIEQFF. V usage is TRBV18 and J usage is TRBJ2-1, with a possible D match to TRBD1 (6 bases). CDR1 and CDR2 (germline): KGHSH, LQKENI. V lost 3 bases and J 10 bases, leaving 22 bases between the germline ends. CDR3 length: 16 residues.

The chain employs TRBV29-1 and TRBJ2-5, with TRBD2 identical over 7 bases. Germline lookup yields CDR1 SQVTM and CDR2 ANQGSEA. The CDR3 contains 13 residues. Unmatched junction bases numbered 8, after V lost 3 bases and J lost 7 bases. CDR3 in amino acids: CSVEGGRGGTQYF. The CDR3 DNA reads TGCAGCGTTGAGGGCGGGAGAGGCGGGACCCAGTACTTC.

This chain joins TRBV6-2 or TRBV6-3 and TRBJ2-7, with 8 bases lining up with TRBD2. The CDR3 consists of 12 residues. V lost 0 bases to trimming and J lost 10 bases; unmatched junction nucleotides: 2. Germline assignment: CDR1 MNHEY and CDR2 SVGEGT. This CDR3 is CASSYSSGRQYF. CDR3 DNA: TGTGCCAGCAGTTACTCGAGCGGGAGACAGTACTTC.